The rows below give T cell receptor beta chains drawn from one sample of a study of blood T cell repertoires in COVID-19. Here immunoSEQ multiplex PCR was the method, and the copy in TCRdb shows in-frame clones only, minus some. Here the sample spans hundreds of thousands of clones, around 89% being singletons. The sample was PBMCs or T cells enriched from blood (not recorded which). These receptors were taken from a woman in her thirties or forties who had recovered from COVID-19. Each CDR3 is given with its conserved first and last residue. The D gene is left open where the match is weak. Clone size, where shown, is once, few, many, or a class for clones that have expanded.

v_call	j_call	d_call	clone_size	cdr3_nt	cdr3_aa
TRBV5-1	TRBJ2-1	-	-	TGCGCCAGCAGCGGCGGGGTTCGGTTGGTCTTC	CASSGGVRLVF
TRBV6-2/TRBV6-3	TRBJ2-1	TRBD1	-	TGTGCCAGCAGTAGGGGACAGGGGGTGGTCAATGAGCAGTTCTTC	CASSRGQGVVNEQFF
TRBV24-1	TRBJ1-2	-	-	TGTGCCACCAGTGATCAGAGACAGCCTTATGGCTACACCTTC	CATSDQRQPYGYTF
TRBV6-5	TRBJ1-1	TRBD1	-	TGTGCCAGCAGTTACGGTTCAGGGGGCCAAGGGTTGGCTTTCTTT	CASSYGSGGQGLAFF
TRBV25-1	TRBJ2-7	-	-	TGTGCCAGCAGTGTTCCCCGGGACAAGTCCCTCTACGAGCAGTACTTC	CASSVPRDKSLYEQYF
TRBV9	TRBJ1-6	-	-	TGTGCCAGCAGCGTATCGGTAACTCGCTCACCCCTCCACTTT	CASSVSVTRSPLHF
TRBV3-1/TRBV3-2	TRBJ1-2	TRBD1	-	TGTGCCAGCAGCCAAGATACAGGGGGCGTCAACGGCTACACCTTC	CASSQDTGGVNGYTF
TRBV18	TRBJ1-6	TRBD1	once	TGTGCCAGCTCACCCGAAACAGGGGGCGACGATTCACCCCTCCACTTT	CASSPETGGDDSPLHF
TRBV19	TRBJ1-6	-	-	TGTGCCAGTAGTGGGACATCTGGAAATCACCTCCACTTT	CASSGTSGNHLHF
TRBV10-2	TRBJ1-2	-	-	TGCGCCAGCAGTGATTACCTCAGGGTCAGCGGCTACACCTTC	CASSDYLRVSGYTF
TRBV19	TRBJ2-1	TRBD2	-	TGTGCCAGCTATAGCGGGAGAGGGGCCCCTGGGGTCGATGAGCAGTTCTTC	CASYSGRGAPGVDEQFF
TRBV7-2	TRBJ2-7	TRBD1	-	TGTGCCAGCAGCTTTTTCGGGGACAGCTCCTACGAGCAGTACTTC	CASSFFGDSSYEQYF
TRBV28	TRBJ1-2	-	-	TGTGCCAGCAGCCTCGAACTATATGGCTACACCTTC	CASSLELYGYTF
TRBV29-1	TRBJ1-2	-	once	TGCAGCGTCGAGCCCGGCGGGGGCGCAGGCTATGGCTACACCTTC	CSVEPGGGAGYGYTF
TRBV2	TRBJ1-5	-	-	TGTGCCAGCAGCGGGGAGTCAGGACTAATAAGCAATCAGCCCCAGCATTTT	CASSGESGLISNQPQHF
TRBV13	TRBJ1-6	TRBD1	-	TGTGCCAGCAGCTTAGGCTCCGGGACAGGAAATAATTCACCCCTCCACTTT	CASSLGSGTGNNSPLHF
TRBV29-1	TRBJ1-1	-	-	TGCAGCGGGACCGCACGCGGGGGGACTGAAGCTTTCTTT	CSGTARGGTEAFF
TRBV4-3	TRBJ2-2	TRBD2	-	TGCGCCAGCAGCCTGGGACTAGCGGGTACCGGGGAGCTGTTTTTT	CASSLGLAGTGELFF
TRBV2	TRBJ2-7	TRBD1	-	TGTGCCAGCAGTTTCGAGTACCGGGACAGAGGTCTGGAGCAGTACTTC	CASSFEYRDRGLEQYF
TRBV30	TRBJ2-3	TRBD2	-	TGTGCCTGGAGCGGGGGAGGGCCAGATACGCAGTATTTT	CAWSGGGPDTQYF
TRBV23-1	TRBJ1-3	-	few	TGCGCCAGCAGTCAAGCAGGACAACCCTCTGGAAACACCATATATTTT	CASSQAGQPSGNTIYF
TRBV19	TRBJ2-7	TRBD1	-	TGTGCCAGTAGTGGGACAGTAGTTTACGAGCAGTACTTC	CASSGTVVYEQYF
TRBV5-1	TRBJ2-2	-	-	TGCGCCAGCCGGGAGGGGGCTGCGAACACCGGGGAGCTGTTTTTT	CASREGAANTGELFF
TRBV29-1	TRBJ2-1	TRBD2	-	TGCAGCACGCCTAGCGGGAGCTCCTACAATGAGCAGTTCTTC	CSTPSGSSYNEQFF
TRBV19	TRBJ2-2	-	-	TGTGCCAGTAGGGCCATATTGCAGGCCACCGGGGAGCTGTTTTTT	CASRAILQATGELFF
TRBV6-2/TRBV6-3	TRBJ2-7	TRBD2	-	TGTGCCAGCAGTTACCCGGGACTAGCGGGAGACGAGCAGTACTTC	CASSYPGLAGDEQYF
TRBV18	TRBJ1-3	TRBD1	few	TGTGCCAGCTCACCCCGACAGGGTTGGAACACCATATATTTT	CASSPRQGWNTIYF
TRBV19	TRBJ1-1	-	few	TGTGCCAGTAGTTGGGCAGGGTTTGCGGTGAACACTGAAGCTTTCTTT	CASSWAGFAVNTEAFF
TRBV7-2	TRBJ1-5	-	-	TGTGCCAGCAGCTTAGCCGGTGGAGGGAATCAGCCCCAGCATTTT	CASSLAGGGNQPQHF
TRBV15	TRBJ2-5	-	-	TGTGCCACCAGCAGAGATCAGGGGCCAGAGACCCAGTACTTC	CATSRDQGPETQYF
TRBV19	TRBJ2-1	TRBD2	once	TGTGCCAGTAGTCCTCGAACTAGCGGTGGGGATGAGCAGTTCTTC	CASSPRTSGGDEQFF
TRBV11-2	TRBJ1-1	-	-	TGTGCCAGCAGCTTAGGCTCCGGAGGGGACACTGAAGCTTTCTTT	CASSLGSGGDTEAFF
TRBV12-3/TRBV12-4	TRBJ1-3	-	-	TGTGCCAGCAGTGCGATTGACCGGGACACCATATATTTT	CASSAIDRDTIYF
TRBV3-1/TRBV3-2	TRBJ2-3	TRBD2	once	TGTGCCAGCAGCCAAGTGAGCGGGGGGGCAGATACGCAGTATTTT	CASSQVSGGADTQYF
TRBV5-1	TRBJ2-2	-	-	TGCGCCAGCAGTTTAACTGCGAACACCGGGGAGCTGTTTTTT	CASSLTANTGELFF
TRBV7-2	TRBJ1-3	TRBD1	-	TGTGCCAGCAGCGCGTCTCCAGGGGGAGCTGGAAACACCATATATTTT	CASSASPGGAGNTIYF
TRBV10-3	TRBJ1-5	-	-	TGTGCCATCAGTGAGTCAGCAGGGCCGAATCAGCCCCAGCATTTT	CAISESAGPNQPQHF
TRBV4-2	TRBJ2-7	-	-	TGTGCCAGCAGCCGAGGGGGCGGGAGGTCCCACGAGCAGTACTTC	CASSRGGGRSHEQYF
TRBV5-6	TRBJ1-3	TRBD1	-	TGTGCCAGCAGCGCGAGAGGGGGCGCAAGGGGAAACACCATATATTTT	CASSARGGARGNTIYF
TRBV3-1/TRBV3-2	TRBJ1-1	-	-	TGTGCCAGCAGCCTAGGACAGTACACTGAAGCTTTCTTT	CASSLGQYTEAFF
TRBV4-3	TRBJ1-2	TRBD1	once	TGCGCCAGCAGCCGAAACGCCGGGACAGGGTACCCCTATGGCTACACCTTC	CASSRNAGTGYPYGYTF
TRBV27	TRBJ1-5	-	-	TGTGCCAGCAGTTTGGAGGGGGGGAATCAGCCCCAGCATTTT	CASSLEGGNQPQHF
TRBV11-2	TRBJ1-5	-	-	TGTGGCAGAGGGGCTGGTCAGCCCCAGCATTTT	CGRGAGQPQHF
TRBV11-2	TRBJ1-5	-	once	TGTGCCAGCATGAAGACCGGGACAAAGAATCAGCCCCAGCATTTT	CASMKTGTKNQPQHF
TRBV19	TRBJ2-7	-	-	TGTGCCAGTAGTCCTAGCGAACCAATTTACGAGCAGTACTTC	CASSPSEPIYEQYF
TRBV14	TRBJ2-7	TRBD2	-	TGTGCCAGCAGCCAAGGGCTAGCGGGGGCCTGGGAGCAGTACTTC	CASSQGLAGAWEQYF
TRBV5-6	TRBJ2-3	-	-	TGTGCCAGCAGCTTGGCGCCGGCTAGCAGACACACAGATACGCAGTATTTT	CASSLAPASRHTDTQYF
TRBV19	TRBJ2-1	TRBD2	-	TGTGCCAGTAGTATCATGGCGGGAGGGGGCAATGAGCAGTTCTTC	CASSIMAGGGNEQFF
TRBV6-6	TRBJ1-1	TRBD1	once	TGTGCCAGCAATCAACCGGGACAGAGCCCGAACACTGAAGCTTTCTTT	CASNQPGQSPNTEAFF
TRBV7-9	TRBJ2-3	-	-	TGTGCCAGCAGCTCCCTTTCGGGGGGCCAGCCCCAGTATTTT	CASSSLSGGQPQYF
TRBV19	TRBJ2-2	TRBD1	-	TGTGCCAGTAGTATCAACAGGGGGCAATCCGGGGAGCTGTTTTTT	CASSINRGQSGELFF
TRBV24-1	TRBJ2-3	TRBD2	once	TGTGCCACCAGTGAGCGGGGGGGCACAGATACGCAGTATTTT	CATSERGGTDTQYF
TRBV28	TRBJ2-7	-	-	TGTGCCAGCAGTGGAGGAATGTCCTACGAGCAGTACTTC	CASSGGMSYEQYF
TRBV4-3	TRBJ2-1	-	-	TGCGCCAGCAGCCAAGATGGGGGGGCGAACAATGAGCAGTTCTTC	CASSQDGGANNEQFF
TRBV6-1	TRBJ1-1	-	-	TGTGCCAGCAGTGACCGGACAGAAAAGACGGAAGCTTTCTTT	CASSDRTEKTEAFF
TRBV5-1	TRBJ1-6	-	-	TGCGCCAGCAGCTTGGACGGCAGAACCTCAGGGAATTCACCCCTCCACTTT	CASSLDGRTSGNSPLHF
TRBV5-1	TRBJ2-5	TRBD2	-	TGCGCCAGCAGCTTAACTAGCGGAGTTCAAGAGACCCAGTACTTC	CASSLTSGVQETQYF
TRBV9	TRBJ2-6	-	-	TGTGCCAGCAGCGTCGCACAGGGCGCTGGGGCCAACGTCCTGACTTTC	CASSVAQGAGANVLTF
TRBV3-1/TRBV3-2	TRBJ1-2	TRBD1	once	TGTGCCAGCACCCACTCAAGTCGATCGACAGACAGGGCCTCACCCTATGGCTACACCTTC	CASTHSSRSTDRASPYGYTF
TRBV2	TRBJ2-3	-	-	TGTGCCAGCACCAGGGGCAAGACAGATACGCAGTATTTT	CASTRGKTDTQYF